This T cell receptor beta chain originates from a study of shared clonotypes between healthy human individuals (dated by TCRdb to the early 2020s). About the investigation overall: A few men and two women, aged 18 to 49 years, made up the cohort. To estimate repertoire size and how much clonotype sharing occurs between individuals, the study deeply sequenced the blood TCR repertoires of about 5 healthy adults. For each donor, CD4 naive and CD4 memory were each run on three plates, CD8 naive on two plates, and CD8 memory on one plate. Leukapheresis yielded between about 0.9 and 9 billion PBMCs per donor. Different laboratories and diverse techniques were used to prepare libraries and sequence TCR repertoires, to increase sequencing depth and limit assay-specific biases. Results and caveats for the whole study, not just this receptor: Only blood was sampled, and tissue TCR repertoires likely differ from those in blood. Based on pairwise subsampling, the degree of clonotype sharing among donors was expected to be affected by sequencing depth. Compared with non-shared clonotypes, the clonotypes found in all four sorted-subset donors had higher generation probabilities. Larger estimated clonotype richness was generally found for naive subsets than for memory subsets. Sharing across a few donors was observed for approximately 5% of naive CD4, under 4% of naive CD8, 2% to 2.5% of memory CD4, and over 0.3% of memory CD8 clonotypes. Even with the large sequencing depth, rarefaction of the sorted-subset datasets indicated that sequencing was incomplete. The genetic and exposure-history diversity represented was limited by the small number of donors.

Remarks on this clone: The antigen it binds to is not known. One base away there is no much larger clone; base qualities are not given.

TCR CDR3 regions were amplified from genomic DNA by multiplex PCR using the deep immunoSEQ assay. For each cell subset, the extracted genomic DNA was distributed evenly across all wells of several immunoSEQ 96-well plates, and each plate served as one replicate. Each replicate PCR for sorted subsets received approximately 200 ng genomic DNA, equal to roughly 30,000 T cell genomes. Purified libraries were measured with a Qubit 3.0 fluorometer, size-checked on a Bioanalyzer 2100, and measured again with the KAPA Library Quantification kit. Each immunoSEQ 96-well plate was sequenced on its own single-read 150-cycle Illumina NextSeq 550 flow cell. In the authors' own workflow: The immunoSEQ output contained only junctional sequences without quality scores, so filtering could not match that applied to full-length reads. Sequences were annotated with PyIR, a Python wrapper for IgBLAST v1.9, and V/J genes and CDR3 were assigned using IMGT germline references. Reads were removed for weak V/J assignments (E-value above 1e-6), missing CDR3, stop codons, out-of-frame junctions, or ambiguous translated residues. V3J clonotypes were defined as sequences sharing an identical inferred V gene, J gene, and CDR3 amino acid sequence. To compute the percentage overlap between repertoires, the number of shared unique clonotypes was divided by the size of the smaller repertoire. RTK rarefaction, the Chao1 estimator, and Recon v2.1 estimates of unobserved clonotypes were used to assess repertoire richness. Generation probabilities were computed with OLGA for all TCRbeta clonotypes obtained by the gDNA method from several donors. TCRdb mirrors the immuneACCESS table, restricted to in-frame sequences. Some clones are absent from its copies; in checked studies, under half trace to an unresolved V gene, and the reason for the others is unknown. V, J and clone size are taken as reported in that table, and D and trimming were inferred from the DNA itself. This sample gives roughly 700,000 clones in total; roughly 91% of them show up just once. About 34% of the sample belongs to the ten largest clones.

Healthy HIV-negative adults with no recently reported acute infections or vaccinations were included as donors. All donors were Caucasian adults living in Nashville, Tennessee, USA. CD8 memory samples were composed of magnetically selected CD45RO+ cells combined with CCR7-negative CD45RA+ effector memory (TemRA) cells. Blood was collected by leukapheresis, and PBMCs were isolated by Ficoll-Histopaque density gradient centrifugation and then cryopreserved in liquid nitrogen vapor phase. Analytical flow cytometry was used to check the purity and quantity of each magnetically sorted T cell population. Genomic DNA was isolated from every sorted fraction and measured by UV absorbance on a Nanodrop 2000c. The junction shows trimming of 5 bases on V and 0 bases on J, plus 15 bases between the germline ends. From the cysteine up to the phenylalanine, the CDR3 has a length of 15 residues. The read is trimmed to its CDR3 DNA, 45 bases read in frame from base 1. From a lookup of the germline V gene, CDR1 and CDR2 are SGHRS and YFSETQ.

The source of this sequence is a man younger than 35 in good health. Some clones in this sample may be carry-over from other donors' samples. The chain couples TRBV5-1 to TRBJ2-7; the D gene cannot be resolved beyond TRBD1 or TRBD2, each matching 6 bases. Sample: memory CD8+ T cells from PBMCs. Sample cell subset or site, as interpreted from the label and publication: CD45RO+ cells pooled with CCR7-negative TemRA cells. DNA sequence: TGCGCCAGCAGAGGGGGGCTAGCGACCTCCTACGAGCAGTACTTC. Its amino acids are CASRGGLATSYEQYF.